Included here is one T cell receptor (beta chain) sequence, with context. The antigen remains undetermined. This entry is derived from a study of beta chain features in type 1 diabetes. Study-wide results and caveats: Patients showed naive, central memory and Treg TCRB repertoires that appeared more similar than those of healthy donors.

Germline CDR1 ENHRY, CDR2 SYGVKD. Trimming cost V 4 bases and J 4 bases; bases outside gene matches: 7. The CDR3 sequence is 15 residues long. Reverse transcribing all isolated RNA meant expressed TCRB transcripts were sequenced. It was found that naive, central memory and regulatory T cell samples averaged about 3.5 million reads. The assay was immunoSEQ multiplex PCR, and TCRdb's table has in-frame clones only and misses some. The sample lists roughly 380,000 clones; about 20% were seen once. CD4+ naive, central memory, regulatory and stem cell-like memory cells were sorted via CD45RO/CCR7/CD25/CD127/CD95/CD27. Over 95% purity was reached by all sorted populations.

The chain is built from TRBV10-3 and TRBJ1-5; TRBD1 matches 7 bases. This TCR derives from a young woman in good health. The specimen sequenced was naive CD4+ T cells from blood. CDR3 sequence reads: CAISATRDRNQPQHF. CDR3 DNA: TGTGCCATCAGTGCCACCCGGGACAGAAATCAGCCCCAGCATTTT.